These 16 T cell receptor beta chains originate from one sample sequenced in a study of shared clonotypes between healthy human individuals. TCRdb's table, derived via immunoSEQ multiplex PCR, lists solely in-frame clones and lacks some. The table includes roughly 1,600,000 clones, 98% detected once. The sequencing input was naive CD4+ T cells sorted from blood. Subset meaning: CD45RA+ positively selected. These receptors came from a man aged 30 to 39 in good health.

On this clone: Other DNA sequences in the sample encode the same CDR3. This CDR3 reads CASSLTTYEQYF. CDR3 DNA: TGTGCCAGCAGCTTGACCACCTACGAGCAGTACTTC. This chain connects TRBV5-6 to TRBJ2-7; D remains unclear. Between the trimmed V and J ends, which lost 1 base and 2 bases, there was a span of 4 bases. Germline CDR1 SGHDT, CDR2 YYEEEE. The length of the CDR3 is 12 residues.

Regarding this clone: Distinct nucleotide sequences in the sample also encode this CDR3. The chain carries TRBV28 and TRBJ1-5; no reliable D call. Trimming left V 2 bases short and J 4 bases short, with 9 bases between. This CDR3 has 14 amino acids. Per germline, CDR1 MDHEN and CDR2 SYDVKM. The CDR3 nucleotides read TGTGCCAGCAGTTTAGCCGGCGGGAATCAGCCCCAGCATTTT. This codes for CASSLAGGNQPQHF.

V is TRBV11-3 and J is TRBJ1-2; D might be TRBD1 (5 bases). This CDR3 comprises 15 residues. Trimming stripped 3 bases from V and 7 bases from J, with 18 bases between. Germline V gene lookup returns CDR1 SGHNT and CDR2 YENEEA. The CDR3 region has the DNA TGTGCCAGCAGCTTTACGAAAGGGGATGGGGTTGGCTACACCTTC. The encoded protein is CASSFTKGDGVGYTF.

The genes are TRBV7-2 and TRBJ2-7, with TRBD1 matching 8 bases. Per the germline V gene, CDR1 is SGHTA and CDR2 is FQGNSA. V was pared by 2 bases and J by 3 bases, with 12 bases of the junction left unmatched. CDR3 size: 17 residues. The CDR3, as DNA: TGTGCCAGCAGCTTAACCTCGTACAGGGGGAAGTTCTACGAGCAGTACTTC. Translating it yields CASSLTSYRGKFYEQYF.

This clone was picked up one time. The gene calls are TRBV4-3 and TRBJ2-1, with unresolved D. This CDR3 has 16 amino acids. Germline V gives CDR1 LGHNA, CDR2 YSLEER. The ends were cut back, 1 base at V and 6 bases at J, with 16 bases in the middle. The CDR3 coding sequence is TGCGCCAGCAGCCAAGCTGGACCCAGAGTTTCCAATGAGCAGTTCTTC. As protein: CASSQAGPRVSNEQFF.

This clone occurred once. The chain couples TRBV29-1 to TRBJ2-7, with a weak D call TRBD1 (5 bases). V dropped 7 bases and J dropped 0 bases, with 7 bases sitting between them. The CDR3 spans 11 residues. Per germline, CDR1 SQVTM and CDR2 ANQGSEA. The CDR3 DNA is TGCAGCGGGACATTCTCCTACGAGCAGTACTTC. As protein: CSGTFSYEQYF.

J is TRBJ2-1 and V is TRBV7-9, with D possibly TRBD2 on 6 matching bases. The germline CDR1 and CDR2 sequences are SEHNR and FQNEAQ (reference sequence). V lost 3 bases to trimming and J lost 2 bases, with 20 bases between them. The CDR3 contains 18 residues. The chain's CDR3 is CASSFGGLKRVTYNEQFF. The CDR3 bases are TGTGCCAGCAGCTTCGGGGGTTTGAAACGGGTGACCTACAATGAGCAGTTCTTC. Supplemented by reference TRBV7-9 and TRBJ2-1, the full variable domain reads DTGVSQNPRHKITKRGQNVTFRCDPISEHNRLYWYRQTLGQGPEFLTYFQNEAQLEKSRLLSDRFSAERPKGSFSTLEIQRTEQGDSAMYLCASSFGGLKRVTYNEQFFGPGTRLTVL.

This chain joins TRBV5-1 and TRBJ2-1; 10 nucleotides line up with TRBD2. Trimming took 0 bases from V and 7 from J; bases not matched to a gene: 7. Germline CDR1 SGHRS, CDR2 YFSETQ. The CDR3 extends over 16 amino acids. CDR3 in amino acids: CASSLEYSGRFNEQFF. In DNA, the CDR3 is TGCGCCAGCAGCTTGGAGTATAGCGGGAGGTTTAATGAGCAGTTCTTC.

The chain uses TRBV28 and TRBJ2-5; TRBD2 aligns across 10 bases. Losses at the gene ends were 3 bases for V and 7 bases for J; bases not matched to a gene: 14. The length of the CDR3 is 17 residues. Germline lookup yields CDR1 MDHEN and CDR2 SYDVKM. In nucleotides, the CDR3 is TGTGCCAGCAGTTTGTCAGCGGGAGGGCCGTCCGTAGGGACCCAGTACTTC. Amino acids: CASSLSAGGPSVGTQYF.

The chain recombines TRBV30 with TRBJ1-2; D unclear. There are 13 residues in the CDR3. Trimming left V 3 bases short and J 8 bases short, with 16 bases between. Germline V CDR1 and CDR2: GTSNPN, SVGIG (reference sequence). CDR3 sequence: CAWSPTSARGYTF. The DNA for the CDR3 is TGTGCCTGGAGCCCTACATCGGCGAGAGGCTACACCTTC.

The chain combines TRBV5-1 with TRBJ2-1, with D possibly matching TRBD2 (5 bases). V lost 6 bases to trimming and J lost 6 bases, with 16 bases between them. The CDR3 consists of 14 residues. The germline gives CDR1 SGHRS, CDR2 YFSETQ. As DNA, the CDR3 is TGCGCCAGCACCGGGGAACCTAACATCAATGAGCAGTTCTTC. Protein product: CASTGEPNINEQFF.

For the CDR3, the DNA is TGTGCCAGCAAGGGGACTCCTGAGCAGTTCTTC. The encoded protein is CASKGTPEQFF. V gene TRBV18 combines with J gene TRBJ2-1; possibly TRBD2 for D (6 bases). In germline, CDR1 is KGHSH, CDR2 LQKENI. V was trimmed by 8 bases and J by 9 bases, leaving 11 bases between them. The CDR3 is made up of 11 amino acids. Variable domain in full (rest from reference TRBV18 and TRBJ2-1): NAGVMQNPRHLVRRRGQEARLRCSPMKGHSHVYWYRQLPEEGLKFMVYLQKENIIDESGMPKERFSAEFPKEGPSILRIQQVVRGDSAAYFCASKGTPEQFFGPGTRLTVL.

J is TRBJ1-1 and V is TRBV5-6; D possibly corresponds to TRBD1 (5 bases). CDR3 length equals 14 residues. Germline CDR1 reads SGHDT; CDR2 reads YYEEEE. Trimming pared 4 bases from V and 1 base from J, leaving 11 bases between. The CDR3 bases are TGTGCCAGCAGCGAGGGGCCGGAGAACACTGAAGCTTTCTTT. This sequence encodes CASSEGPENTEAFF.

The CDR3 DNA reads as TGTGCCAGCAGCTTGATGACAGCCTATAATGAAAAACTGTTTTTT. Protein: CASSLMTAYNEKLFF. This chain links TRBV5-6 with TRBJ1-4; D possibly corresponds to TRBD1 (5 bases). Deletions cut 1 base from V and 4 bases from J, with 11 bases between. Germline CDR1 and CDR2: SGHDT and YYEEEE. This CDR3 has 15 amino acids.

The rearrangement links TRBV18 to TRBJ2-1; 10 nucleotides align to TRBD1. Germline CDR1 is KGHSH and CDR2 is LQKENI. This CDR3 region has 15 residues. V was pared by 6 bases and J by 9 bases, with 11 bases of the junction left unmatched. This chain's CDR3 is CASSPTGGARPEQFF. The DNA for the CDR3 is TGTGCCAGCTCTCCGACAGGGGGCGCGCGCCCTGAGCAGTTCTTC.

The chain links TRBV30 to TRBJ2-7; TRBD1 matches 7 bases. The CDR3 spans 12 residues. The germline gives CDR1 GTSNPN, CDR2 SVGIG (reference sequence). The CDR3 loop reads CVLGGQSYEQYF. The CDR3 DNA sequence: TGTGTCCTAGGGGGCCAGTCGTACGAGCAGTACTTC.